Each of the 2 T cell receptor beta chains below was sequenced from the same sample in a study of cytomegalovirus exposure and HLA in healthy donors. This PCR relied on a set of 60 Vbeta primers and 13 Jbeta primers. Libraries were prepared by immunoSEQ multiplex PCR; TCRdb keeps only in-frame clonotypes and omits some of them. The sample holds 150,000 to 200,000 clones, roughly four fifths seen once. The sequenced sample consisted of PBMCs. Receptor source: a woman between 18 and 29 years old in good health and CMV-seropositive.

The genes are TRBV6-5 and TRBJ2-4; D perhaps matches TRBD1 (7 bases). This CDR3 region has 15 residues. The germline CDR1 and CDR2 sequences are MNHEY and SVGAGI. V was clipped by 9 bases and J by 8 bases, with 23 bases between them. CDR3 sequence reads: CASWRTPTGRHIQYF. The DNA for the CDR3 is TGTGCCAGTTGGCGGACCCCGACAGGGAGGCACATTCAGTACTTC.

This chain links TRBV20-1 with TRBJ1-1; D gene ambiguous. V gave up 3 bases and J gave up 8 bases, with 10 bases separating them. Germline V lookup: CDR1 DFQATT, CDR2 SNEGSKA (reference sequence). The CDR3 is 11 residues long. CDR3 protein: CSASEAAEAFF. CDR3 nucleotides: TGCAGTGCTAGTGAGGCTGCAGAAGCTTTCTTT.